Below, 2 T cell receptor beta chains from the same sample are listed, as sequenced in a study of cytotoxic CD8 clonotypes in ibrutinib-treated CLL. Sequenced by immunoSEQ multiplex PCR; TCRdb stores in-frame clones only, minus some. The repertoire holds some 120,000 clones, about 85% seen once, with 2.5% to 3.5% in the top ten. The sequencing here drew on PBMCs, taken after 24 months of ibrutinib treatment. The origin of the receptors is a human donor with chronic lymphocytic leukemia.

This clone was recorded once. The chain combines TRBV5-1 with TRBJ2-5, with D possibly matching TRBD1 (5 bases). This CDR3 spans 14 amino acids. The germline V and J ends were trimmed by 0 bases and 3 bases, with 9 bases remaining between them. From germline, CDR1 is SGHRS and CDR2 YFSETQ. The CDR3 nucleotides are TGCGCCAGCAGCTTGGCGGCAGGGAAAGAGACCCAGTACTTC. This gives the protein CASSLAAGKETQYF.

The chain carries TRBV10-1 and TRBJ1-1, with D hard to call. Germline CDR1 and CDR2: WNHNN and SYGVQD (reference sequence). This CDR3 has 15 amino acids. V was shortened by 4 bases and J by 0 bases, with 12 bases between the two germline ends. The CDR3 region is CASSGDTAMNTEAFF. The CDR3 nucleotides read TGCGCCAGCAGTGGCGACACCGCAATGAACACTGAAGCTTTCTTT.